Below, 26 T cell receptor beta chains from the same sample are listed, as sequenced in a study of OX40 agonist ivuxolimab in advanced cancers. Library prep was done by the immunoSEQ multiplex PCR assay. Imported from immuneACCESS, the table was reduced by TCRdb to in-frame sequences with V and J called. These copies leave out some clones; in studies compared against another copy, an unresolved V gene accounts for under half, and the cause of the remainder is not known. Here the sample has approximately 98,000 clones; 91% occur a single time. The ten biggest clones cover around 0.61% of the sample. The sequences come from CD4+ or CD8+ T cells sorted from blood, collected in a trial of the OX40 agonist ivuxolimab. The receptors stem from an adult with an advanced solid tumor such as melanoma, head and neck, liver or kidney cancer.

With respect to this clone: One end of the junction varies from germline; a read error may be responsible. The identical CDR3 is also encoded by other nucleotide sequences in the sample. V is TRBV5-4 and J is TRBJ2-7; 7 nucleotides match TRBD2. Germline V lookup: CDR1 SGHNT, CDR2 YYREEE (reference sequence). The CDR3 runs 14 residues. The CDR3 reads CASSLESGTYEQYF. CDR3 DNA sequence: TGCGCCAGCAGCCTAGAAAGCGGGACCTACGAGCAGTACTTC.

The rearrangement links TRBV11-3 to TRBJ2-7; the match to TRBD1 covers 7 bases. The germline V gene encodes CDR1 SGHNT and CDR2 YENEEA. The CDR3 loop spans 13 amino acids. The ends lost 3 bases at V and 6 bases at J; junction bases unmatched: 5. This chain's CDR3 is CASSFLRDSEQYF. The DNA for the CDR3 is TGTGCCAGCAGCTTTCTCCGGGACAGCGAGCAGTACTTC.

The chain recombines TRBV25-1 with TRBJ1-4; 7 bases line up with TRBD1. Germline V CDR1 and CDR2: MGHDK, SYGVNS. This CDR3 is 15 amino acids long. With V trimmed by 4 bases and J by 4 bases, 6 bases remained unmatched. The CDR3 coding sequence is TGTGCCAGCAGTGCGACGGGACAGTTTAATGAAAAACTGTTTTTT. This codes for CASSATGQFNEKLFF.

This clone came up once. Written as DNA, the CDR3 is TGCAGCGTTGTAGGAGGGTACGAGCAGTACTTC. It encodes CSVVGGYEQYF. V usage is TRBV29-1 and J usage is TRBJ2-7, with D perhaps matching TRBD2 (6 bases). Per the germline V gene, CDR1 is SQVTM and CDR2 is ANQGSEA. The V end was cut by 4 bases, the J end by 4 bases, with 8 bases between. There are 11 residues in the CDR3.

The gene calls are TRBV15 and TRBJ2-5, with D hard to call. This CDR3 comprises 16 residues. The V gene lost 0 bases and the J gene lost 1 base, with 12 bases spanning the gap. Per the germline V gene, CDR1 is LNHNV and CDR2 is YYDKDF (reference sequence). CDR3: CATSRDSVYSQETQYF. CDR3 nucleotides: TGTGCCACCAGCAGAGATTCGGTATACTCCCAAGAGACCCAGTACTTC.

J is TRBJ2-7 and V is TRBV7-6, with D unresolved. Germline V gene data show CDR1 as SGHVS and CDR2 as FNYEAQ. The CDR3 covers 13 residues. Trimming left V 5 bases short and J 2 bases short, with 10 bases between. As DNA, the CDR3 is TGTGCCAGCAGCGTATCACAGACCTACGAGCAGTACTTC. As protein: CASSVSQTYEQYF.

CDR3 sequence reads: CASSVLPNSAKRSTGELFF. In DNA, the CDR3 is TGTGCCAGCAGCGTCCTCCCAAATAGCGCCAAGCGTAGCACCGGGGAGCTGTTTTTT. The chain recombines TRBV9 with TRBJ2-2; possibly TRBD2 for D (5 bases). The CDR3 is 19 amino acids. Germline values: CDR1 SGDLS, CDR2 YYNGEE. The ends were cut back, 2 bases at V and 4 bases at J, with 24 bases in the middle.

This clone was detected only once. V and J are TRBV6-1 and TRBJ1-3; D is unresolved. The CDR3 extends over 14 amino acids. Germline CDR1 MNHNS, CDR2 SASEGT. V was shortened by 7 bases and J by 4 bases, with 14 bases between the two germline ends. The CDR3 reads CASKPGSQGNTIYF. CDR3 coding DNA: TGTGCCAGCAAACCGGGATCTCAAGGAAACACCATATATTTT.

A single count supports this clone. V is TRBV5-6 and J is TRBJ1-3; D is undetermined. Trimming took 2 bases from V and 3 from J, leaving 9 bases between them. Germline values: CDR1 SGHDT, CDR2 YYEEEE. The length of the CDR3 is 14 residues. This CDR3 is CASSFTALGNTIYF. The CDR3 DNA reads TGTGCCAGCAGCTTCACAGCCCTTGGAAACACCATATATTTT.

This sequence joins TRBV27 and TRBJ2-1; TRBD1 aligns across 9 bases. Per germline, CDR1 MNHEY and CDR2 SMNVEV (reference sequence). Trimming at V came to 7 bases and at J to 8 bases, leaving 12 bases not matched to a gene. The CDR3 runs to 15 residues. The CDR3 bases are TGTGCCAGCAACGAACTCGGACAGGGGACGGATGAGCAGTTCTTC. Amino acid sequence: CASNELGQGTDEQFF.

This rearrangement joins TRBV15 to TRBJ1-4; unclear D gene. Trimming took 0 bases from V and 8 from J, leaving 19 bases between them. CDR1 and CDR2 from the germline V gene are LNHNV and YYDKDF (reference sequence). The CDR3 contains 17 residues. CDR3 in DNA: TGTGCCACCAGCAGAGATCCCGTCCGGGGTGGATTGGAAAAACTGTTTTTT. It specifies CATSRDPVRGGLEKLFF.

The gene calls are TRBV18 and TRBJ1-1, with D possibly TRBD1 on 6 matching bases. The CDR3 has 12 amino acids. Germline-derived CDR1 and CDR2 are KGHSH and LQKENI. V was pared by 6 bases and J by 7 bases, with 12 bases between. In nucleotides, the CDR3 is TGTGCCAGCTCCGGGGGGGCCGGTGAAGCTTTCTTT. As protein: CASSGGAGEAFF.

The CDR3 DNA sequence: TGCAGCGTCACCCAGAACTACAATGAGCAGTTCTTC. It encodes CSVTQNYNEQFF. The chain combines TRBV29-1 with TRBJ2-1; no reliable D call. Trimming removed 6 bases at V and 3 bases at J, with 9 bases between. Germline assignment: CDR1 SQVTM and CDR2 ANQGSEA. The CDR3 has 12 amino acids.

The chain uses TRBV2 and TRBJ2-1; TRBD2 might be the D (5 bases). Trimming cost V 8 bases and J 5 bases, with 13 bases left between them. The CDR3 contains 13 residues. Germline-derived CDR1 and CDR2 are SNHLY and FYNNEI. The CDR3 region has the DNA TGTGCCAGCCTTTCGGGGTACGACAATGAGCAGTTCTTC. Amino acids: CASLSGYDNEQFF.

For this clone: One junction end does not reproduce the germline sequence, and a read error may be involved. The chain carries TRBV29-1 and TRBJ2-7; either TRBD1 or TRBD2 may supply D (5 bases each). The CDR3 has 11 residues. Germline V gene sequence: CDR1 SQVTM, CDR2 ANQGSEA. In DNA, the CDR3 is TGCAGCGTTGAAGAGCAGGGAGCCGACATCTTC. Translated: CSVEEQGADIF.

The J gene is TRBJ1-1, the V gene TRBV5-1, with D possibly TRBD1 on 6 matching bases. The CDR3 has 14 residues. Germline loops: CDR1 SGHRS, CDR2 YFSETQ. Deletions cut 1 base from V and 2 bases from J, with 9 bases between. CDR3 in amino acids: CASSLTGSNTEAFF. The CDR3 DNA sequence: TGCGCCAGCAGCTTGACAGGGAGCAACACTGAAGCTTTCTTT.

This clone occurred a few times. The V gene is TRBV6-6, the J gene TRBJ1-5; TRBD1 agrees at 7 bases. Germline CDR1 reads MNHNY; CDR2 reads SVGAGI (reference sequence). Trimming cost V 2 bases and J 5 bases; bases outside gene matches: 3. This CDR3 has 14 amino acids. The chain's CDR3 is CASSYPQGHQPQHF. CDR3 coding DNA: TGTGCCAGCAGTTACCCACAGGGGCATCAGCCCCAGCATTTT.

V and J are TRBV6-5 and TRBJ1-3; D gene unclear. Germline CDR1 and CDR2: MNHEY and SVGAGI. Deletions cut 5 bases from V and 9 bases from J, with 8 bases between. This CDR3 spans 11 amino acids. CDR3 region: CASSTRSTIYF. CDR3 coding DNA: TGTGCCAGCAGTACGCGAAGCACCATATATTTT.

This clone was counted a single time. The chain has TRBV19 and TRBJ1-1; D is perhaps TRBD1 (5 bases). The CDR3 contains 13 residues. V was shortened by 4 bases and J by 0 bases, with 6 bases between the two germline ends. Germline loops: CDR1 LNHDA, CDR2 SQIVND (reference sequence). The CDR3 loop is CASSTGLNTEAFF. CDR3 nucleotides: TGTGCCAGTAGTACGGGACTGAACACTGAAGCTTTCTTT.

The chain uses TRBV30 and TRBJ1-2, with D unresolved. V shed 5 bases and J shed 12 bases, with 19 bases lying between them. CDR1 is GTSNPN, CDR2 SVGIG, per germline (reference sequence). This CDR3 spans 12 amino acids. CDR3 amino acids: CAWGRLARSNTF. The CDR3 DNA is TGTGCCTGGGGCCGTTTGGCTCGAAGCAACACCTTC. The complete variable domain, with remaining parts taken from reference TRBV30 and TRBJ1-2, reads SQTIHQWPATLVQPVGSPLSLECTVEGTSNPNLYWYRQAAGRGLQLLFYSVGIGQISSEVPQNLSASRPQDRQFILSSKKLLLSDSGFYLCAWGRLARSNTFGSGTRLTVV.

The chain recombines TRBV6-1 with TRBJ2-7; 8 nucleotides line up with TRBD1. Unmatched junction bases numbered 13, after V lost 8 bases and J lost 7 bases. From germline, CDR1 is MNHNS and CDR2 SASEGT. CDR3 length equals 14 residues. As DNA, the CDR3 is TGTGCCAGCTTTTTGGACAGGGTGAGTCGAGAGCAGTACTTC. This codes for CASFLDRVSREQYF.

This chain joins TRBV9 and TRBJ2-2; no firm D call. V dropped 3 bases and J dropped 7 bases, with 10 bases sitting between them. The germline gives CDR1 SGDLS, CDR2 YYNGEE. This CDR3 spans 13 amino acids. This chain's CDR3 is CASSAVGVGELFF. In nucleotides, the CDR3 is TGTGCCAGCAGCGCGGTGGGTGTCGGGGAGCTGTTTTTT.

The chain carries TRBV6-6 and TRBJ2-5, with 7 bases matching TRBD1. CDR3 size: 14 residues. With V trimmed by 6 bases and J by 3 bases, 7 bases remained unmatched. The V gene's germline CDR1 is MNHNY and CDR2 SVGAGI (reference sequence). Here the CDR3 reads CASRPGTVKETQYF. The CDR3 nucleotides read TGTGCCAGCAGGCCCGGGACAGTAAAAGAGACCCAGTACTTC.

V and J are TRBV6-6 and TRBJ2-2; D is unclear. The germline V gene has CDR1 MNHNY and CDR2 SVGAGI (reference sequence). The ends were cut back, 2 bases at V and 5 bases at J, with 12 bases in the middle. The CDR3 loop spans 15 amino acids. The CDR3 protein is CASSYLSPGTGELFF. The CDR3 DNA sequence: TGTGCCAGCAGTTACCTAAGCCCCGGGACCGGGGAGCTGTTTTTT.

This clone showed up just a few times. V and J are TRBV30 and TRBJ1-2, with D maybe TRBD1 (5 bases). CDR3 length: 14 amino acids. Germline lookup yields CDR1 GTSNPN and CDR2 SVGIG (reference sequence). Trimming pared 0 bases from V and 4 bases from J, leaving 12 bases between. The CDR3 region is CAWSVAGYGYGYTF. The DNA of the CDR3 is TGTGCCTGGAGTGTGGCAGGGTACGGCTATGGCTACACCTTC.

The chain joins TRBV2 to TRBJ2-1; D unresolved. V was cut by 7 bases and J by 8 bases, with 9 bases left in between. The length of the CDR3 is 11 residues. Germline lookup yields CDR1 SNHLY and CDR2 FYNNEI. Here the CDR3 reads CASTPFDEQFF. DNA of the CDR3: TGTGCCAGCACTCCGTTCGATGAGCAGTTCTTC.